Following are 17 T cell receptor beta chains from one sample sequenced in a study of cytomegalovirus exposure and HLA in healthy donors (dated by TCRdb to about 2017). Library preparation used the immunoSEQ multiplex PCR assay. For the multiplex PCR, a mixture combining 60 forward primers for TCR Vbeta segments and 13 reverse primers for TCR Jbeta segments was used. TCRdb carries this immuneACCESS record with in-frame sequences only. Its versions omit some clonotypes, under half of them owing to an unresolved V gene in the studies checked, with the rest unexplained. This sample gives fewer than 110,000 clones in total; roughly 82% of them show up just once. The ten biggest clones cover 2.7% of the sample. The material sequenced was PBMCs. These receptor sequences come from a young man in good health and CMV-seropositive.

The chain carries TRBV5-8 and TRBJ1-4; TRBD1 agrees at 9 bases. V lost 5 bases to trimming and J lost 6 bases; unmatched junction nucleotides: 8. Germline CDR1 is SGHTS and CDR2 is YDEGEE. The CDR3 totals 15 residues. CDR3 sequence: CASRGTGQRHEKLFF. Written as DNA, the CDR3 is TGTGCCAGCAGGGGGACAGGGCAGCGGCATGAAAAACTGTTTTTT.

On this clone itself: The junction departs from the called germline gene at one end, perhaps through a read error. This chain connects TRBV2 to TRBJ1-5; TRBD1 aligns across 10 bases. Germline CDR1 is SNHLY and CDR2 is FYNNEI. The CDR3 runs to 16 residues. The CDR3 here is CASSGQGASNNQPQHF. CDR3 sequence (DNA): TGTGCCAGCAGTGGACAGGGGGCGAGCAACAATCAGCCTCAGCATTTT.

This clone was detected a few times. The chain couples TRBV7-6 to TRBJ1-1; perhaps TRBD1 as D (5 bases). Germline assignment: CDR1 SGHVS and CDR2 FNYEAQ. Trimming cost V 5 bases and J 1 base, with 11 bases left between them. This CDR3 has 14 residues. This CDR3 reads CASSAGDGNTEAFF. As DNA, the CDR3 is TGTGCCAGCAGCGCGGGGGACGGGAACACTGAAGCTTTCTTT.

The chain carries TRBV2 and TRBJ2-5; TRBD2 matches at 7 bases. The CDR3 has 17 residues. Germline lookup yields CDR1 SNHLY and CDR2 FYNNEI. V dropped 3 bases and J dropped 5; count of bases not matched to a gene: 15. CDR3 in amino acids: CASSERAAGEPRETQYF. As DNA, the CDR3 is TGTGCCAGCAGTGAGAGGGCGGCGGGGGAGCCTCGGGAGACCCAGTACTTC.

The rearrangement joins TRBV6-1 to TRBJ2-3; no reliable D call. In germline, CDR1 is MNHNS, CDR2 SASEGT. V lost 2 bases and J 5 bases, leaving 8 bases between the germline ends. The CDR3 covers 13 residues. The CDR3 loop is CASSEYSQDTQYF. The CDR3, as DNA: TGTGCCAGCAGTGAATACTCCCAAGATACGCAGTATTTT.

This chain connects TRBV30 to TRBJ2-1; 7 nucleotides line up with TRBD2. The CDR3 contains 17 residues. Germline CDR1 is GTSNPN and CDR2 is SVGIG (reference sequence). Trimming cost V 0 bases and J 2 bases; bases outside gene matches: 10. The CDR3 DNA follows: TGTGCCTGGAGTGTGATGGGGAGACTAGCCACCTACAATGAGCAGTTCTTC. Translation gives CAWSVMGRLATYNEQFF.

This rearrangement joins TRBV5-6 to TRBJ1-3; possibly TRBD1 for D (6 bases). The V end was cut by 5 bases, the J end by 0 bases, with 12 bases between. The germline V gene encodes CDR1 SGHDT and CDR2 YYEEEE. The length of the CDR3 is 15 residues. CDR3 bases: TGTGCCAGCAGGTCACAGGGCAACTCTGGAAACACCATATATTTT. Its protein product is CASRSQGNSGNTIYF.

CDR3 region: CASSPGQEGDSQYF. CDR3 sequence (DNA): TGCGCCAGCAGCCCTGGACAGGAGGGGGACAGTCAGTACTTC. J is TRBJ2-4 and V is TRBV5-1, with D perhaps matching TRBD1 (7 bases). CDR1 and CDR2 from the germline V gene are SGHRS and YFSETQ. V was pared by 4 bases and J by 12 bases, with 20 bases between. The CDR3 runs to 14 residues. The complete variable domain, with remaining parts taken from reference TRBV5-1 and TRBJ2-4, reads KAGVTQTPRYLIKTRGQQVTLSCSPISGHRSVSWYQQTPGQGLQFLFEYFSETQRNKGNFPGRFSGRQFSNSRSEMNVSTLELGDSALYLCASSPGQEGDSQYFGAGTRLSVL.

This clone was seen a few times. V and J are TRBV6-6 and TRBJ1-2, with 9 bases fitting TRBD1. Germline CDR1 and CDR2: MNHNY and SVGAGI (reference sequence). The J segment lost 4 bases and the V segment lost 6 bases, leaving 9 bases of the junction unmatched. The CDR3 consists of 15 residues. In DNA, the CDR3 is TGTGCCAGCAGCCCTCCCGGACAGGGGATCTATGGCTACACCTTC. It translates to CASSPPGQGIYGYTF.

V is TRBV5-1 and J is TRBJ2-7; possibly TRBD1 for D (5 bases). Trimming took off 4 bases at V and 2 bases at J, with 16 bases between the two ends. From germline, CDR1 is SGHRS and CDR2 YFSETQ. The CDR3 has 15 amino acids. In DNA, the CDR3 is TGCGCCAGCAGCCTTTGGTCTACAGGAGCCTACGAGCAGTACTTC. As protein: CASSLWSTGAYEQYF.

This clone was observed once. This chain links TRBV14 with TRBJ2-2, with TRBD2 as a possible D gene (7 bases). The CDR3 sequence is 18 residues long. The germline gives CDR1 SGHDN, CDR2 FVKESK. The V and J ends lost 1 base and 0 bases respectively, with 15 bases between them. This CDR3 is CASSQGGGLHTNTGELFF. CDR3 DNA sequence: TGTGCCAGCAGCCAAGGGGGGGGCCTTCATACGAACACCGGGGAGCTGTTTTTT.

J is TRBJ2-7 and V is TRBV30; D uncertain. The CDR3 spans 11 residues. V lost 5 bases, J lost 3 bases, and 8 bases lay in between. In germline, CDR1 is GTSNPN, CDR2 SVGIG (reference sequence). The CDR3 spells CAWEVGYEQYF. DNA of the CDR3: TGTGCCTGGGAGGTGGGCTACGAGCAGTACTTC.

Here the CDR3 reads CASSGTGVSNQPQHF. In DNA, the CDR3 is TGTGCCAGCAGTGGGACAGGGGTGAGCAATCAGCCCCAGCATTTT. The chain combines TRBV6-1 with TRBJ1-5, with 9 bases aligning to TRBD1. Trimming at V came to 4 bases and at J to 1 base, leaving 2 bases not matched to a gene. Per the germline V gene, CDR1 is MNHNS and CDR2 is SASEGT. This CDR3 has 15 residues.

J is TRBJ1-2 and V is TRBV6-5; TRBD1 matches at 8 bases. Germline V CDR1 and CDR2: MNHEY, SVGAGI. This CDR3 comprises 12 residues. Trimming cost V 6 bases and J 9 bases; bases outside gene matches: 6. The DNA of the CDR3 is TGTGCCAGCAGCCCGGACAGGGCGAGCTACACCTTC. As protein: CASSPDRASYTF.

The V gene is TRBV5-6, the J gene TRBJ2-7; 8 positions agree with TRBD2. CDR1 SGHDT and CDR2 YYEEEE come from the germline V gene. This CDR3 has 15 amino acids. J was trimmed by 3 bases and V by 1 base; bases with no gene match: 6. The CDR3 region is CASSLPRLANYEQYF. The CDR3 region has the DNA TGTGCCAGCAGCTTGCCGCGACTAGCGAACTACGAGCAGTACTTC.

This sequence joins TRBV29-1 and TRBJ2-3; 9 bases agree with TRBD1. The trim removed 4 bases at V and 4 bases at J, leaving 6 bases unmatched. CDR1 is SQVTM, CDR2 ANQGSEA, per germline. The CDR3 extends over 14 amino acids. The CDR3 loop is CSVAGTGNPDTQYF. The CDR3 coding sequence is TGCAGCGTTGCTGGGACAGGGAATCCAGATACGCAGTATTTT.

This chain uses TRBV13 with TRBJ1-3, with D possibly matching TRBD1 (6 bases). CDR1 PRHDT and CDR2 FYEKMQ come from the germline V gene (reference sequence). The V end lost 5 bases, the J end lost 2 bases, and 13 bases lay between the germline ends. This CDR3 spans 15 amino acids. CDR3 sequence: CASSLGAETGNTIYF. The CDR3 region has the DNA TGTGCCAGCAGCCTGGGGGCGGAGACTGGAAACACCATATATTTT.